The rows below give T cell receptor beta chains drawn from one sample of a study of molecular identifiers for immune sequencing clone quantification. TCRdb redid the calling of the PCR reads with MiXCR, one entry per CDR3 protein. The table records some 650,000 distinct CDR3 sequences, about 20% of them present only once. Material: naive CD8+ T cells from blood, with Jurkat cell RNA spiked in. The origin of the receptors is a human donor in good health. Some libraries in this study had Jurkat cell RNA spiked in. Each CDR3 is given without its conserved first and last residue. Each record gives: clone size, J gene, V gene, CDR3 protein. Part of the rows lack a size; the others show once, few, many or a class for expanded clones.

-	TRBJ2-5	TRBV21-1	ASSHVGWAQETQY
few	TRBJ2-3	TRBV5-6	ASSLEGSGISTDTQY
-	TRBJ2-1	TRBV15	ATSSYQGQGSHEQF
many	TRBJ2-5	TRBV7-9	ASSFPGGQGAETQY
few	TRBJ1-1	TRBV15	ATSREFIVNTEAF
few	TRBJ1-1	TRBV20-1	SAREVGAGAEAF
many	TRBJ2-7	TRBV20-1	SARAVEDRSYEQY
many	TRBJ2-1	TRBV20-1	SARGLAGLNNEQF
many	TRBJ2-4	TRBV27	ASRTLAEEAKNIQY
-	TRBJ2-5	TRBV12-3/TRBV12-4	ASSFLAGGGETQY
many	TRBJ2-5	TRBV7-9	ASSSLYSLAGQETQY
once	TRBJ2-7	TRBV11-2	ASSLWRDGDEQY
-	TRBJ2-2	TRBV19	ATHTGGTGELF
many	TRBJ2-7	TRBV7-9	ASSLPHGTGYEQY
many	TRBJ2-5	TRBV2	ASSEGQGAEETQY
many	TRBJ2-7	TRBV6-1	ASSEDREGFYEQY
few	TRBJ1-2	TRBV15	ATSRDFNTPNYGYT
many	TRBJ2-7	TRBV4-3	ASSQVLGRVYEQY
-	TRBJ2-7	TRBV7-9	ASSSGSQGTYEQY
many	TRBJ1-1	TRBV30	AWSHHRNTEAF
many	TRBJ2-3	TRBV3-1	ASSQDPYQGLPNTDTQY
many	TRBJ1-1	TRBV2	ASSETQRYKNTEAF
-	TRBJ1-5	TRBV19	ASSFLVAVNQPQH
many	TRBJ2-2	TRBV27	ASRSRGPHTGELF
few	TRBJ2-7	TRBV7-9	ASSLRTDKRSYEQY
many	TRBJ1-2	TRBV19	ATVTGTANPRNYGYT
many	TRBJ2-7	TRBV20-1	SVDRDSGAWSYEQY
few	TRBJ1-2	TRBV27	ASSLSGTGSYGYT